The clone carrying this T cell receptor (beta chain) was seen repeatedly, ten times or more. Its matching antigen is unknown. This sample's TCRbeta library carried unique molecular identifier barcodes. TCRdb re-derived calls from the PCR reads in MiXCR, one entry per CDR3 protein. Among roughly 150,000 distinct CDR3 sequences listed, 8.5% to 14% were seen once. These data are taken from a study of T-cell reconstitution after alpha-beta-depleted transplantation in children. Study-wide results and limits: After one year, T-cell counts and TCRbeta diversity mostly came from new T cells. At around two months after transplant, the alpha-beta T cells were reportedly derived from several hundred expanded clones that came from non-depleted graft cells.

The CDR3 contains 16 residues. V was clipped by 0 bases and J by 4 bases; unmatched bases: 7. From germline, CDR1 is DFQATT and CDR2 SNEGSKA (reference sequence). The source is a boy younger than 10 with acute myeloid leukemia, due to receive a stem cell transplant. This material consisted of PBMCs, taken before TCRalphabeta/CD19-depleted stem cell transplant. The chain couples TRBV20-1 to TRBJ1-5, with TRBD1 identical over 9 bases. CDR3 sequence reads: CSARDPAGQGNQPQHF. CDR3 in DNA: TGCAGTGCTAGAGACCCGGCGGGACAGGGAAATCAGCCCCAGCATTTT.